A selection of T cell receptor beta chains follows, all from one sample in a study of regulatory T cells in long-lasting Graves disease. TCRdb fed the multiplex PCR reads into MiXCR, producing one record per CDR3 protein. In the table there are over 450,000 distinct CDR3 sequences, about 11% of which are singletons. This sample also appeared in a second study, on T cells in Graves' hyperthyroidism and ophthalmopathy.

The source material was peripheral blood mononuclear cells (PBMCs), sampled at new diagnosis, from a patient treated with antithyroid drugs. These receptor sequences come from a woman aged 25 to 39 with Graves disease. The CDR3 runs from the conserved cysteine through the conserved F or W. The order of the fields is clone size, J gene, D gene, V gene, CDR3 protein, CDR3 DNA. D genes are given only for firm matches. A clone size is listed for some rows: how often the clone was seen (once, few, many), or a class if it is expanded.

few | TRBJ1-5 | . | TRBV20-1 | CSASHRNQPQHF | TGCAGTGCTAGTCACCGAAATCAGCCCCAGCATTTT
many | TRBJ2-7 | TRBD1 | TRBV30 | CAWSVGTGVPGTPYF | TGTGCCTGGAGTGTGGGGACAGGGGTTCCGGGGACTCCGTACTTC
. | TRBJ2-7 | TRBD2 | TRBV18 | CASSPNGLAVRNEQYF | TGTGCCAGCTCACCGAATGGACTAGCGGTGCGAAACGAGCAGTACTTC
many | TRBJ2-7 | TRBD2 | TRBV7-2 | CASSLGGLADEQYF | TGTGCCAGCAGCTTAGGCGGACTAGCTGACGAGCAGTACTTC
many | TRBJ2-1 | TRBD2 | TRBV10-3 | CAISDEGTSGRFSAFYNEQFF | TGTGCCATCAGTGATGAGGGGACTAGCGGGAGATTCTCTGCGTTTTACAATGAGCAGTTCTTC
few | TRBJ1-4 | . | TRBV7-9 | CASSSITGRQGLSREKLFF | TGTGCCAGCAGCTCGATAACCGGCCGCCAGGGGTTGAGTCGGGAAAAACTGTTTTTT
many | TRBJ2-7 | . | TRBV20-1 | CSARDSGLPLEQYF | TGCAGTGCTAGAGATTCAGGACTCCCTCTCGAGCAGTACTTC
many | TRBJ1-4 | . | TRBV12-3/TRBV12-4 | CASRSAGPNEKLFF | TGTGCCAGCAGATCAGCTGGCCCTAATGAAAAACTGTTTTTT
. | TRBJ1-3 | . | TRBV7-9 | CASSLALSWDSGNTIYF | TGTGCCAGCAGCTTAGCTCTTTCCTGGGACTCTGGAAACACCATATATTTT
few | TRBJ2-7 | . | TRBV7-9 | CASSPPLQDYEQYF | TGTGCCAGCAGCCCCCCCCTCCAGGACTACGAGCAGTACTTC
. | TRBJ2-7 | TRBD2 | TRBV4-1 | CASSPVGKASKPGLADSSYEQYF | TGCGCCAGCAGCCCGGTAGGGAAAGCCTCAAAACCGGGACTAGCGGACAGCTCCTACGAGCAGTACTTC
many | TRBJ2-1 | . | TRBV5-1 | CASSFEVAWSNEQFF | TGCGCCAGCAGCTTCGAAGTTGCGTGGTCCAATGAGCAGTTCTTC
. | TRBJ1-2 | TRBD1 | TRBV7-2 | CASSQDRDRIYGYTF | TGTGCCAGCAGCCAGGACAGGGATCGTATCTATGGCTACACCTTC
few | TRBJ1-2 | . | TRBV5-1 | CASSLAEGLATF | TGCGCCAGCAGCTTGGCCGAGGGTCTGGCTACCTTC
few | TRBJ2-7 | TRBD1 | TRBV20-1 | CSAREGTGNDEQYF | TGCAGTGCTAGAGAAGGGACAGGGAATGACGAGCAGTACTTC
many | TRBJ1-5 | . | TRBV19 | CASSTLSNQPQHF | TGTGCCAGTAGCACCCTTAGCAATCAGCCCCAGCATTTT
few | TRBJ2-5 | . | TRBV6-2/TRBV6-3 | CAIRGGETQYF | TGTGCCATCCGGGGCGGAGAGACCCAGTACTTC
many | TRBJ1-5 | TRBD1 | TRBV30 | CAWRDWDRLSNQPQHF | TGTGCCTGGAGAGATTGGGACAGGCTTAGCAATCAGCCCCAGCATTTT
many | TRBJ1-1 | . | TRBV6-5 | CASSYLRRGRSTEAFF | TGTGCCAGCAGTTACCTCCGCAGGGGACGGAGTACTGAAGCTTTCTTT
many | TRBJ2-5 | . | TRBV11-2 | CASSLTGTQYF | TGTGCCAGCAGCTTAACGGGGACCCAGTACTTC
many | TRBJ2-2 | TRBD2 | TRBV19 | CASSTAGITGELFF | TGTGCCAGTAGTACAGCGGGAATCACCGGGGAGCTGTTTTTT
few | TRBJ2-1 | TRBD1 | TRBV20-1 | CSADQDRGRINEQFF | TGCAGTGCGGACCAGGACAGGGGGCGCATAAATGAGCAGTTCTTC
many | TRBJ1-4 | TRBD1 | TRBV20-1 | CSARKTGVGGENEKLFF | TGCAGTGCTAGAAAGACAGGGGTAGGAGGAGAGAATGAAAAACTGTTTTTT
. | TRBJ2-7 | TRBD2 | TRBV20-1 | CSASTLAGYSHEQYF | TGCAGTGCTAGCACACTAGCGGGATACTCCCACGAGCAGTACTTC
many | TRBJ2-1 | TRBD2 | TRBV7-2 | CASSLTGTSGKNEQFF | TGTGCCAGCAGCTTAACCGGGACTAGCGGGAAAAATGAGCAGTTCTTC